This T cell receptor (beta chain) was recovered during a study of control samples from healthy donors and cancer patients. The method was immunoSEQ multiplex PCR; TCRdb's version includes in-frame clones alone and lacks a portion of them. This table holds over 100,000 clones, 92% found once. Between the trimmed V and J ends, which lost 2 bases and 2 bases, there was a span of 12 bases. CDR3 length: 15 amino acids. The germline V gene encodes CDR1 SGHAT and CDR2 FQNNGV. Sequenced sample: blood. The chain is built from TRBV11-2 and TRBJ2-5; unclear D gene. The TCR comes from a woman aged 18-29 years in good health. CDR3 residues: CASSLYPSGQETQYF. DNA of the CDR3: TGTGCCAGCAGCTTATATCCTTCCGGGCAAGAGACCCAGTACTTC.